Listed here are 10 T cell receptor beta chains from one sample, sequenced in a study of blood T cell repertoires in COVID-19. Produced via immunoSEQ multiplex PCR; TCRdb's table is partial and in-frame only. Of around 270,000 clones in the sample, about 87% were seen once. The specimen was peripheral blood. The receptors originated from a man aged 55-75 years who had recovered from COVID-19.

The chain links TRBV7-8 to TRBJ2-5, with TRBD2 identical over 10 bases. The trim removed 5 bases at V and 2 bases at J, leaving 14 bases unmatched. CDR3 length: 18 amino acids. CDR1 is SGHVS, CDR2 FQNEAQ, per germline. CDR3 bases: TGTGCCAGCAGCGCTCTGCGCGTTAGCGGGGGGATACAAGAGACCCAGTACTTC. It specifies CASSALRVSGGIQETQYF.

The chain carries TRBV6-5 and TRBJ1-1; D remains unclear. V lost 3 bases and J 4 bases, leaving 9 bases between the germline ends. The V gene's germline CDR1 is MNHEY and CDR2 SVGAGI. The CDR3 is made up of 13 amino acids. The CDR3 nucleotides read TGTGCCAGCAGTTATGCGGCCTCCACTGAAGCTTTCTTT. It is translated as CASSYAASTEAFF.

This sequence joins TRBV9 and TRBJ2-1; a weak D match, TRBD2 (6 bases). The CDR3 runs 14 residues. The V gene lost 0 bases and the J gene lost 8 bases, with 12 bases spanning the gap. Germline CDR1 reads SGDLS; CDR2 reads YYNGEE. CDR3 loop: CASSVGRTGDEQFF. CDR3 bases: TGTGCCAGCAGCGTAGGACGCACGGGGGATGAGCAGTTCTTC.

This chain links TRBV5-8 with TRBJ1-2, with a tentative D call TRBD1 (5 bases). The V end was cut by 2 bases, the J end by 1 base, with 12 bases between. Germline V gene lookup returns CDR1 SGHTS and CDR2 YDEGEE. The CDR3 loop spans 15 amino acids. The CDR3 loop is CASSFDSGINYGYTF. The CDR3 DNA is TGTGCCAGCAGCTTTGACAGTGGCATTAACTATGGCTACACCTTC.

This sequence joins TRBV24-1 and TRBJ1-5, with 9 bases matching TRBD1. The germline V gene encodes CDR1 KGHDR and CDR2 SFDVKD. V gave up 4 bases and J gave up 6 bases; unmatched junction bases: 6. The length of the CDR3 is 15 residues. The CDR3, as DNA: TGTGCCACCAGTGAGAGGGGACAGGGAGGTCAGCCCCAGCATTTT. Residues: CATSERGQGGQPQHF.

The rearrangement joins TRBV7-2 to TRBJ1-6, with a weak D call TRBD1 (5 bases). Trimming pared 4 bases from V and 11 bases from J, leaving 15 bases between. Germline V CDR1 and CDR2: SGHTA, FQGNSA. This CDR3 spans 14 amino acids. Written as DNA, the CDR3 is TGTGCCAGCAGCTCACCGTCGCTGGGGCCACCCCTCCACTTT. Translating gives CASSSPSLGPPLHF.

This clone was detected only once. CDR3 loop: CASSTSTGAEYYEQYF. The CDR3 DNA reads as TGTGCCAGTAGTACCTCGACAGGGGCGGAGTACTACGAGCAGTACTTC. V and J are TRBV19 and TRBJ2-7; 8 nucleotides line up with TRBD1. The CDR3 is 16 amino acids. Looked up from germline, CDR1 is LNHDA and CDR2 is SQIVND (reference sequence). V trimming: 4 bases; J trimming: 3 bases; junction bases outside the gene matches: 11. Filled out from reference TRBV19 and TRBJ2-7, the complete variable domain reads DGGITQSPKYLFRKEGQNVTLSCEQNLNHDAMYWYRQDPGQGLRLIYYSQIVNDFQKGDIAEGYSVSREKKESFPLTVTSAQKNPTAFYLCASSTSTGAEYYEQYFGPGTRLTVT.

The chain couples TRBV6-2 or TRBV6-3 to TRBJ1-6; D call uncertain. With 6 bases removed from V and 8 bases from J, the gap between germline ends came to 17 bases. Looked up from germline, CDR1 is MNHEY and CDR2 is SVGEGT. The CDR3 loop spans 15 amino acids. CDR3 protein: CASSLQLRFDSPLHF. The CDR3 DNA reads TGTGCCAGCAGCTTACAGCTAAGGTTTGATTCACCCCTCCACTTT.

V gene TRBV6-5 combines with J gene TRBJ2-5; weak D call: TRBD2 (5 bases). The CDR3 is made up of 14 amino acids. The V gene lost 4 bases and the J gene lost 2 bases, with 11 bases spanning the gap. Germline assignment: CDR1 MNHEY and CDR2 SVGAGI. CDR3 nucleotides: TGTGCCAGCAGTTTATGGACGGGACAAGAGACCCAGTACTTC. It translates to CASSLWTGQETQYF.

This rearrangement joins TRBV2 to TRBJ2-2; 7 nucleotides align to TRBD2. In germline, CDR1 is SNHLY, CDR2 FYNNEI. V was pared by 4 bases and J by 7 bases, with 9 bases of the junction left unmatched. The CDR3 has 15 residues. CDR3 nucleotide sequence: TGTGCCAGCAGTGGCCTACTAGGGAGGGGCGGGGAGCTGTTTTTT. Translating it yields CASSGLLGRGGELFF.